A selection of T cell receptor beta chains follows, all from one sample in a study of human T cells and chemical hapten exposure. TCRdb processed the RACE reads anew with MiXCR; each CDR3 protein has one entry. Here the sample spans about 54,000 distinct CDR3 sequences, about 10% being singletons. Sequenced here: whole blood, sampled in connection with sensitization to the hapten diphenylcyclopropenone (DPC). The receptors derive from a woman in her 50s with alopecia areata. Some clones in this sample may be carry-over from other donors' samples. The CDR3 runs from the conserved cysteine through the conserved F or W. The D gene is left open where the match is weak. Size values are once, few and many counts, or a class for expanded clones, and some rows have none.

abundance: .
v_gene: TRBV7-6
d_gene: TRBD2
j_gene: TRBJ2-5
CDR3aa: CASSSRPPGTSGQETQYF
CDR3nt: TGTGCCAGCAGCTCCCGACCCCCAGGGACTAGCGGACAAGAGACCCAGTACTTC

abundance: many
v_gene: TRBV4-3
d_gene: .
j_gene: TRBJ2-7
CDR3aa: CASSQQRSYEQYF
CDR3nt: TGCGCCAGCAGCCAACAGCGCTCCTACGAGCAGTACTTC

abundance: .
v_gene: TRBV28
d_gene: .
j_gene: TRBJ2-3
CDR3aa: CASRPGIDTQYF
CDR3nt: TGTGCCAGCAGACCAGGGATAGATACGCAGTATTTT

abundance: many
v_gene: TRBV5-1
d_gene: .
j_gene: TRBJ2-3
CDR3aa: CASSLGGVSSTDTQYF
CDR3nt: TGCGCCAGCAGCTTGGGAGGGGTCTCTAGCACAGATACGCAGTATTTT

abundance: many
v_gene: TRBV20-1
d_gene: .
j_gene: TRBJ2-5
CDR3aa: CSARGSQHHDF
CDR3nt: TGCAGTGCTAGAGGATCTCAGCATCATGACTTC

abundance: few
v_gene: TRBV9
d_gene: .
j_gene: TRBJ2-7
CDR3aa: CASSRDGGDEQYF
CDR3nt: TGTGCCAGCAGCCGCGACGGAGGGGACGAGCAGTACTTC

abundance: .
v_gene: TRBV28
d_gene: TRBD1
j_gene: TRBJ2-7
CDR3aa: CASTPGGYEQYF
CDR3nt: TGTGCCAGCACCCCAGGGGGATACGAGCAGTACTTC

abundance: .
v_gene: TRBV18
d_gene: TRBD1
j_gene: TRBJ1-1
CDR3aa: CASSPGDRSNTEAFF
CDR3nt: TGTGCCAGCTCACCGGGGGACAGAAGTAACACTGAAGCTTTCTTT

abundance: few
v_gene: TRBV4-2
d_gene: .
j_gene: TRBJ2-5
CDR3aa: CASSQDEEDPSYQETQYF
CDR3nt: TGTGCCAGCAGCCAAGATGAGGAGGACCCCTCGTACCAAGAGACCCAGTACTTC

abundance: many
v_gene: TRBV4-2
d_gene: TRBD1
j_gene: TRBJ2-2
CDR3aa: CASSPQEGQENTGELFF
CDR3nt: TGTGCCAGCAGCCCCCAGGAGGGACAGGAGAACACCGGGGAGCTGTTTTTT

abundance: .
v_gene: TRBV7-2
d_gene: .
j_gene: TRBJ2-1
CDR3aa: CASSLIIGSNEQFF
CDR3nt: TGTGCCAGCAGCTTAATTATCGGATCCAATGAGCAGTTCTTC

abundance: many
v_gene: TRBV19
d_gene: .
j_gene: TRBJ1-2
CDR3aa: CASTLGGYGYTF
CDR3nt: TGTGCCAGTACCCTGGGCGGTTATGGCTACACCTTC

abundance: few
v_gene: TRBV2
d_gene: TRBD1
j_gene: TRBJ1-2
CDR3aa: CAPREQGGYGYTF
CDR3nt: TGTGCCCCCCGGGAACAGGGGGGCTATGGCTACACCTTC

abundance: .
v_gene: TRBV12-3/TRBV12-4
d_gene: .
j_gene: TRBJ1-1
CDR3aa: CASSLSGTDTEAFF
CDR3nt: TGTGCCAGCAGTTTATCAGGGACGGACACTGAAGCTTTCTTT

abundance: .
v_gene: TRBV29-1
d_gene: .
j_gene: TRBJ2-1
CDR3aa: CSVEEFGAGNNEQFF
CDR3nt: TGCAGCGTTGAAGAATTCGGGGCAGGGAACAATGAGCAGTTCTTC

abundance: few
v_gene: TRBV5-1
d_gene: .
j_gene: TRBJ2-3
CDR3aa: CASSFSPDTQYF
CDR3nt: TGCGCCAGCAGCTTTTCCCCAGATACGCAGTATTTT

abundance: few
v_gene: TRBV7-2
d_gene: .
j_gene: TRBJ2-2
CDR3aa: CASSLSSGTGELFF
CDR3nt: TGTGCCAGCAGCCTCTCGAGCGGCACCGGGGAGCTGTTTTTT

abundance: few
v_gene: TRBV18
d_gene: .
j_gene: TRBJ1-6
CDR3aa: CASSPISESPLHF
CDR3nt: TGTGCCAGCTCACCAATTTCAGAATCACCCCTCCACTTT

abundance: many
v_gene: TRBV4-1
d_gene: TRBD1
j_gene: TRBJ2-1
CDR3aa: CASSRGTAWEQFF
CDR3nt: TGCGCCAGCAGCCGTGGGACAGCCTGGGAGCAGTTCTTC

abundance: few
v_gene: TRBV7-2
d_gene: TRBD1
j_gene: TRBJ2-3
CDR3aa: CASSFHPVQGYFTDTQYF
CDR3nt: TGTGCCAGCAGCTTTCACCCGGTACAGGGGTACTTCACAGATACGCAGTATTTT

abundance: many
v_gene: TRBV11-2
d_gene: TRBD1
j_gene: TRBJ1-1
CDR3aa: CASSFGQGHLNTEAFF
CDR3nt: TGTGCCAGCAGCTTTGGACAGGGACATTTGAACACTGAAGCTTTCTTT

abundance: many
v_gene: TRBV5-1
d_gene: .
j_gene: TRBJ2-5
CDR3aa: CASSLDSGETQYF
CDR3nt: TGCGCCAGCAGCTTGGATAGCGGAGAGACCCAGTACTTC

abundance: once
v_gene: TRBV18
d_gene: .
j_gene: TRBJ2-5
CDR3aa: CASSPPQETQYF
CDR3nt: TGTGCCAGCTCACCCCCCCAAGAGACCCAGTACTTC

abundance: many
v_gene: TRBV24-1
d_gene: .
j_gene: TRBJ2-6
CDR3aa: CATSGERRAGANVLTF
CDR3nt: TGTGCCACCAGTGGGGAGAGGAGGGCTGGGGCCAACGTCCTGACTTTC

abundance: many
v_gene: TRBV28
d_gene: .
j_gene: TRBJ1-2
CDR3aa: CASSLSDRSKGYTF
CDR3nt: TGTGCCAGCAGTTTATCCGACAGGTCAAAGGGCTACACCTTC

abundance: many
v_gene: TRBV4-1
d_gene: .
j_gene: TRBJ2-1
CDR3aa: CASSQAVLARANEQFF
CDR3nt: TGCGCCAGCAGCCAAGCGGTATTGGCTAGGGCCAATGAGCAGTTCTTC

abundance: many
v_gene: TRBV6-5
d_gene: .
j_gene: TRBJ2-7
CDR3aa: CASSYSLYRQYF
CDR3nt: TGTGCCAGCAGTTACTCGCTATATAGGCAGTACTTC

abundance: many
v_gene: TRBV6-2/TRBV6-3
d_gene: .
j_gene: TRBJ1-5
CDR3aa: CASSYLPVGQPQHF
CDR3nt: TGTGCCAGCAGTTACCTTCCTGTTGGGCAGCCCCAGCATTTT

abundance: few
v_gene: TRBV28
d_gene: TRBD1
j_gene: TRBJ1-2
CDR3aa: CASRVTGGGYTF
CDR3nt: TGTGCCAGCAGAGTAACAGGGGGCGGCTACACCTTC

abundance: .
v_gene: TRBV5-6
d_gene: .
j_gene: TRBJ2-3
CDR3aa: CASSLAAPDTDTQYF
CDR3nt: TGTGCCAGCAGCTTGGCAGCTCCAGACACAGATACGCAGTATTTT

abundance: few
v_gene: TRBV7-8
d_gene: .
j_gene: TRBJ2-6
CDR3aa: CASSSQRAFLFGANVLTF
CDR3nt: TGTGCCAGCAGCTCCCAAAGGGCCTTCCTCTTCGGGGCCAACGTCCTGACTTTC

abundance: few
v_gene: TRBV5-5
d_gene: TRBD2
j_gene: TRBJ2-5
CDR3aa: CASSLFLADKQETQYF
CDR3nt: TGTGCCAGCAGCTTATTCCTAGCGGATAAACAAGAGACCCAGTACTTC

abundance: .
v_gene: TRBV27
d_gene: TRBD1
j_gene: TRBJ2-7
CDR3aa: CASSTTGTGVHEQYF
CDR3nt: TGTGCCAGCAGTACAACCGGGACAGGGGTCCACGAGCAGTACTTC

abundance: many
v_gene: TRBV7-9
d_gene: .
j_gene: TRBJ2-7
CDR3aa: CASSFDRDYEQYF
CDR3nt: TGTGCCAGCAGCTTCGACAGAGACTACGAGCAGTACTTC

abundance: .
v_gene: TRBV7-6
d_gene: TRBD2
j_gene: TRBJ2-2
CDR3aa: CASSSRTSANTGELFF
CDR3nt: TGTGCCAGCAGTTCTAGGACTAGCGCGAACACCGGGGAGCTGTTTTTT

abundance: few
v_gene: TRBV5-1
d_gene: .
j_gene: TRBJ2-1
CDR3aa: CASSLEGQDDEQFF
CDR3nt: TGCGCCAGCAGCTTGGAAGGACAAGACGATGAGCAGTTCTTC

abundance: many
v_gene: TRBV5-6
d_gene: .
j_gene: TRBJ1-1
CDR3aa: CASSTSAEPSATEAFF
CDR3nt: TGTGCCAGCAGCACCTCGGCGGAGCCTTCGGCCACTGAAGCTTTCTTT

abundance: few
v_gene: TRBV12-3/TRBV12-4
d_gene: .
j_gene: TRBJ1-5
CDR3aa: CASSRRGRGNQPQHF
CDR3nt: TGTGCCAGCAGTCGCCGGGGCAGGGGAAATCAGCCCCAGCATTTT

abundance: few
v_gene: TRBV12-3/TRBV12-4
d_gene: .
j_gene: TRBJ2-3
CDR3aa: CASTRGTDTQYF
CDR3nt: TGTGCCAGTACCCGGGGGACAGATACGCAGTATTTT

abundance: many
v_gene: TRBV28
d_gene: TRBD1
j_gene: TRBJ2-7
CDR3aa: CASSLDRVSYEQYF
CDR3nt: TGTGCCAGCAGTTTAGACAGGGTGTCCTACGAGCAGTACTTC

abundance: few
v_gene: TRBV28
d_gene: TRBD1
j_gene: TRBJ1-5
CDR3aa: CASSLLPGQGSQPQHF
CDR3nt: TGTGCCAGCAGTTTACTGCCGGGACAGGGGAGCCAGCCCCAGCATTTT

abundance: few
v_gene: TRBV11-2
d_gene: .
j_gene: TRBJ2-2
CDR3aa: CASSWRTTNTGELFF
CDR3nt: TGTGCCAGCAGCTGGCGGACAACTAACACCGGGGAGCTGTTTTTT

abundance: few
v_gene: TRBV27
d_gene: .
j_gene: TRBJ2-3
CDR3aa: CASSFRRRSTDTQYF
CDR3nt: TGTGCCAGCAGTTTTCGGAGGAGATCCACAGATACGCAGTATTTT